A selection of T cell receptor beta chains follows, all from one sample in a study of blood T cell repertoires in COVID-19. The method was immunoSEQ multiplex PCR; TCRdb's version includes in-frame clones alone and lacks a portion of them. The repertoire has about 60,000 clones, more than 90% of them found once; the top ten carry under 2.5%. The sample was peripheral blood. The source is a man in his 60s with acute or convalescent COVID-19. The CDR3 runs from the conserved cysteine through the conserved F or W. D genes are given only for firm matches. Not every row has a clone size; where given, it reads once, few, many or a size class.

TRBV5-1	.	.	TRBJ1-4	TGCGCCAGCAGCCTGGACCACACGTTGGGACAACCCACTAATGAAAAACTGTTTTTT	CASSLDHTLGQPTNEKLFF
TRBV11-3	.	TRBD1	TRBJ2-3	TGTGCCAGCAGCTCCGGGACAGGGGGATTCACAGATACGCAGTATTTT	CASSSGTGGFTDTQYF
TRBV2	.	TRBD1	TRBJ2-1	TGTGCCTCAGGTTGGGGACAGGGGAATTTAAATGAGCAGTTCTTC	CASGWGQGNLNEQFF
TRBV28	.	TRBD1	TRBJ1-3	TGTGCCAGCAGGGAGGGAAGGACAGGGGGAAACACCATATATTTT	CASREGRTGGNTIYF
TRBV11-3	.	.	TRBJ1-2	TGTGCCAGCAGCTTAGGAGGGTACGGTGGCTATGGCTACACCTTC	CASSLGGYGGYGYTF
TRBV2	.	TRBD1	TRBJ1-5	TGTGCCAGCAGCGAGGGACAGGTGGGCAATCAGCCCCAGCATTTT	CASSEGQVGNQPQHF
TRBV4-3	.	.	TRBJ2-2	TGCGCCAGCAGCCAAGCGGCAGGGGTTCAAGTCGGGGAGCTGTTTTTT	CASSQAAGVQVGELFF
TRBV2	few	TRBD2	TRBJ2-2	TGTGCCAGCAGCCCGGGACTAGCGGATACCGGGGAGCTGTTTTTT	CASSPGLADTGELFF
TRBV11-3	once	.	TRBJ2-1	TGTGCCAGCAGCTCAGCAATTTACAGGGCTTCCGAGCAGTTCTTC	CASSSAIYRASEQFF
TRBV24-1	once	TRBD1	TRBJ2-5	TGTGCCACCAAGGACAGGGTGAGGGAGACCCAGTACTTC	CATKDRVRETQYF
TRBV5-6	.	.	TRBJ1-3	TGTGCCAGCAGCTTTTCTGCGTCGGGCTCTGGAAACACCATATATTTT	CASSFSASGSGNTIYF
TRBV27	.	.	TRBJ1-5	TGTGCCAGCAGTTTAGGGCAGGGGAGCAATCAGCCCCAGCATTTT	CASSLGQGSNQPQHF
TRBV7-2	.	TRBD1	TRBJ1-5	TGTGCCAGCAGCCTAAGGGTGACAGGGGGGAATAGCAATCAGCCCCAGCATTTT	CASSLRVTGGNSNQPQHF
TRBV7-2	.	.	TRBJ1-5	TGTGCCAGCGGAGAAGGAGGGCAGCCCCAGCATTTT	CASGEGGQPQHF
TRBV30	once	.	TRBJ1-5	TGTGCCTGGAGTGTACTCGGAGGGAATAGCAATCAGCCCCAGCATTTT	CAWSVLGGNSNQPQHF
TRBV27	.	.	TRBJ2-1	TGTGCCAGCAGTTCCCCCCCGCGGGCCTCCTCCAATGAGCAGTTCTTC	CASSSPPRASSNEQFF
TRBV29-1	once	.	TRBJ1-1	TGCAGCCATAGGGGGAACACTGAAGCTTTCTTT	CSHRGNTEAFF
TRBV3-1/TRBV3-2	.	TRBD1	TRBJ1-1	TGTGCCAGCAGCCAACCTGACAGGGGATGGGGTGAAGCTTTCTTT	CASSQPDRGWGEAFF
TRBV7-9	.	TRBD1	TRBJ2-7	TGTGCCAGCAGCTTAGGGACAGGGGGCGTATACGAGCAGTACTTC	CASSLGTGGVYEQYF
TRBV5-1	.	.	TRBJ2-7	TGCGCCAGCAGCTTGGGTTCGGGGGAAAGGTACGAGCAGTACTTC	CASSLGSGERYEQYF
TRBV27	.	.	TRBJ2-6	TGTGCCACCTACAAGGGGTCTGGGGCCAACGTCCTGACTTTC	CATYKGSGANVLTF
TRBV5-6	.	TRBD1	TRBJ1-5	TGTGCCAGCAGCTCTTTGACAGGGCCCAATCTTAGCAATCAGCCCCAGCATTTT	CASSSLTGPNLSNQPQHF
TRBV30	.	TRBD1	TRBJ1-4	TGTGCCTGGAGTGTGGACAGGGGTAATGAAAAACTGTTTTTT	CAWSVDRGNEKLFF
TRBV28	.	.	TRBJ1-4	TGTGCCAGCATCCCGGGTGGGGGCGCAGCTAATGAAAAACTGTTTTTT	CASIPGGGAANEKLFF
TRBV7-9	.	.	TRBJ1-1	TGTGCCAGCAGCTCCGCCAGGAACACTGAAGCTTTCTTT	CASSSARNTEAFF
TRBV19	few	.	TRBJ1-5	TGTGCCAGTAGTATTCCCGCCAAGCGGCAGCCCCAGCATTTT	CASSIPAKRQPQHF